The present T cell receptor (beta chain) was sequenced within a study of CD8+ T cells in alopecia areata. Collection of lesional scalp punch biopsies and peripheral blood was performed in alopecia areata patients. After isolation, RNA underwent reverse transcription to generate cDNA as the sequencing template. The method was immunoSEQ multiplex PCR; TCRdb's version includes in-frame clones alone and lacks a portion of them. Of about 130,000 clones listed, about 49% were seen once; the top ten hold roughly a sixth. The CDR3 runs to 14 residues. CDR1 MNHEY and CDR2 SMNVEV come from the germline V gene (reference sequence). V trimming: 2 bases; J trimming: 5 bases; junction bases outside the gene matches: 5.

Source: CD8+ T cells sorted from blood, taken at week 0. The rearrangement joins TRBV27 to TRBJ1-1, with 7 positions matching TRBD1. This clonotype was sampled from a human donor with alopecia areata. CDR3 bases: TGTGCCAGCAGTTTAAGGACAGGTGCTACTGAAGCTTTCTTT. Translated, it gives CASSLRTGATEAFF.